This TCR beta chain was sequenced during a study of blood T cell repertoires in COVID-19. The overall study: From the United States, Italy and Spain came samples of acute and convalescent COVID-19. PBMCs, B-cell-depleted T cells, or T cells provided the cDNA or gDNA that made up the material.

Study processing details: Reference gene primer amplification in the assay estimated nucleated cell counts. Data came from immunoSEQ multiplex PCR; TCRdb stores just in-frame clones and leaves some out. From that table come the V and J calls and clone size; the DNA was used to work out D and trimming. The sample includes tens of thousands of clones, over 75% of them seen just once. The V and J ends lost 1 base and 3 bases respectively, with 8 bases between them. The CDR3 extends over 14 amino acids. The germline V gene encodes CDR1 SGDLS and CDR2 YYNGEE. A single count supports this clone. Sequencing was carried out using peripheral blood. This chain joins TRBV9 and TRBJ1-3, with D perhaps TRBD1 (5 bases). The TCR originated in a man older than 75 with active COVID-19. CDR3: CASSVSDSGNTIYF. As DNA, the CDR3 is TGTGCCAGCAGCGTAAGTGACAGTGGAAACACCATATATTTT.